Listed below are T cell receptor beta chains from one sample, sequenced in a study of cytomegalovirus exposure and HLA in healthy donors. Sequenced by immunoSEQ multiplex PCR; TCRdb stores in-frame clones only, minus some. The table lists roughly 190,000 clones, approximately 81% of them singletons. The sample consisted of PBMCs. The receptors were sampled from a man aged 50 to 59 in good health and CMV-seronegative. The CDR3 runs from the conserved cysteine through the conserved F or W. Each record gives: clone size, D gene, J gene, V gene, CDR3 DNA, CDR3 protein. A D gene is named only where the DNA matches it firmly. Not every row has a clone size; where given, it reads once, few, many or a size class.

clone_size: .; d_call: TRBD2; j_call: TRBJ2-3; v_call: TRBV6-1; cdr3_nt: TGTGCCAGTAGCGGGCGGGGGGACACAGATACGCAGTATTTT; cdr3_aa: CASSGRGDTDTQYF
clone_size: few; d_call: .; j_call: TRBJ1-2; v_call: TRBV27; cdr3_nt: TGTGCCAGCAGTTTTGGGCAGGACTATGGCTACACCTTC; cdr3_aa: CASSFGQDYGYTF
clone_size: .; d_call: TRBD1; j_call: TRBJ2-7; v_call: TRBV29-1; cdr3_nt: TGCAGCGTTGAGAAGTCCAAGGTCAACAGGGGTTACGAGCAGTACTTC; cdr3_aa: CSVEKSKVNRGYEQYF
clone_size: .; d_call: .; j_call: TRBJ1-5; v_call: TRBV12-5; cdr3_nt: TGTGCTAGTGCCCACGAAGGGAGCCAGCCCCAGCATTTT; cdr3_aa: CASAHEGSQPQHF
clone_size: .; d_call: .; j_call: TRBJ2-7; v_call: TRBV5-6; cdr3_nt: TGTGCCAGCAGCTTGCGGGTTACCTACGAGCAGTACTTC; cdr3_aa: CASSLRVTYEQYF
clone_size: .; d_call: .; j_call: TRBJ1-3; v_call: TRBV7-6; cdr3_nt: TGTGCCAGCAGCTTAGCAGGGGCTGGAAACACCATATATTTT; cdr3_aa: CASSLAGAGNTIYF
clone_size: few; d_call: .; j_call: TRBJ1-1; v_call: TRBV13; cdr3_nt: TGTGCCAGCAGCTTAGAGCGCGCCATGAACACTGAAGCTTTCTTT; cdr3_aa: CASSLERAMNTEAFF
clone_size: .; d_call: TRBD1; j_call: TRBJ2-1; v_call: TRBV29-1; cdr3_nt: TGCACCGCGACAGGGGACCCGAATGAGCAGTTCTTC; cdr3_aa: CTATGDPNEQFF
clone_size: .; d_call: .; j_call: TRBJ2-6; v_call: TRBV2; cdr3_nt: TGTGCCAGCAGTGATTTTAGCTCTGGGGCCAACGTCCTGACTTTC; cdr3_aa: CASSDFSSGANVLTF
clone_size: .; d_call: .; j_call: TRBJ2-5; v_call: TRBV27; cdr3_nt: TGTGCCAGCAGCCCCACGGGCAGGGTGGGGCGAGAGACCCAGTACTTC; cdr3_aa: CASSPTGRVGRETQYF
clone_size: .; d_call: .; j_call: TRBJ2-7; v_call: TRBV7-3; cdr3_nt: TGTGCCAGCAGCTTAAATCAGGGATTCGCCTACGAGCAGTACTTC; cdr3_aa: CASSLNQGFAYEQYF
clone_size: few; d_call: TRBD2; j_call: TRBJ2-3; v_call: TRBV6-6; cdr3_nt: TGTGCCAGCAGTAAGCTAGCGGGGGGGCCGGGAGATACGCAGTATTTT; cdr3_aa: CASSKLAGGPGDTQYF
clone_size: .; d_call: TRBD1; j_call: TRBJ1-2; v_call: TRBV29-1; cdr3_nt: TGCAGCGTTCCGACAGGGTTGCGATATGGCTACACCTTC; cdr3_aa: CSVPTGLRYGYTF
clone_size: .; d_call: TRBD1; j_call: TRBJ1-4; v_call: TRBV19; cdr3_nt: TGTGCCAGTAGTCCAATGACAGGGAAAAATGAAAAACTGTTTTTT; cdr3_aa: CASSPMTGKNEKLFF
clone_size: .; d_call: .; j_call: TRBJ2-3; v_call: TRBV15; cdr3_nt: TGTGCCACCAGCAGGCAGGGCAGCGGCACAGATACGCAGTATTTT; cdr3_aa: CATSRQGSGTDTQYF
clone_size: .; d_call: TRBD1; j_call: TRBJ1-6; v_call: TRBV2; cdr3_nt: TGTGCCAGCAGGGAATACCCCGACAGGGACTCACCCCTCCACTTT; cdr3_aa: CASREYPDRDSPLHF
clone_size: .; d_call: .; j_call: TRBJ1-2; v_call: TRBV5-6; cdr3_nt: TGTGCCAGCAGCTTACAGGATAACTATGGCTACACCTTC; cdr3_aa: CASSLQDNYGYTF
clone_size: .; d_call: TRBD1; j_call: TRBJ1-1; v_call: TRBV2; cdr3_nt: TGTGCCAGCGGACAGGGGAGGACTGAAGCTTTCTTT; cdr3_aa: CASGQGRTEAFF
clone_size: .; d_call: TRBD2; j_call: TRBJ2-1; v_call: TRBV5-1; cdr3_nt: TGCGCCAGCAGCCTAGGACTAGCCGATGAGCAGTTCTTC; cdr3_aa: CASSLGLADEQFF
clone_size: .; d_call: .; j_call: TRBJ2-7; v_call: TRBV11-2; cdr3_nt: TGTGCCAGCAGTCGTCTTTCCTACGAGCAGTACTTC; cdr3_aa: CASSRLSYEQYF
clone_size: .; d_call: TRBD1; j_call: TRBJ1-4; v_call: TRBV6-6; cdr3_nt: TGTGCCAGCATAGACAGGGTACGGAATGAAAAACTGTTTTTT; cdr3_aa: CASIDRVRNEKLFF
clone_size: .; d_call: .; j_call: TRBJ2-5; v_call: TRBV5-4; cdr3_nt: TGTGCCAGCAGCTTAGCGGGTGGAGAGACCCAGTACTTC; cdr3_aa: CASSLAGGETQYF
clone_size: .; d_call: .; j_call: TRBJ1-1; v_call: TRBV7-9; cdr3_nt: TGTGCCAGCAGCTCTAGTCCTGAAGCTTTCTTT; cdr3_aa: CASSSSPEAFF
clone_size: .; d_call: .; j_call: TRBJ2-1; v_call: TRBV7-2; cdr3_nt: TGTGCCAGCACCCTCGAAACGAAGTCGAGCAATGAGCAGTTCTTC; cdr3_aa: CASTLETKSSNEQFF
clone_size: once; d_call: .; j_call: TRBJ2-2; v_call: TRBV7-9; cdr3_nt: TGTGCCAGCAGCTTAACCAGTCCCACCGGGGAGCTGTTTTTT; cdr3_aa: CASSLTSPTGELFF
clone_size: .; d_call: TRBD2; j_call: TRBJ2-1; v_call: TRBV7-9; cdr3_nt: TGTGCCAGCAGCCTTAGCGGGGGGGAGAATGAGCAGTTCTTC; cdr3_aa: CASSLSGGENEQFF
clone_size: .; d_call: .; j_call: TRBJ1-4; v_call: TRBV5-5; cdr3_nt: TGTGCCAGCAGCGCTTGGCCTGCAGGCCCAACTAATGAAAAACTGTTTTTT; cdr3_aa: CASSAWPAGPTNEKLFF
clone_size: .; d_call: .; j_call: TRBJ1-2; v_call: TRBV5-6; cdr3_nt: TGTGCCAGCAGCTTGGACAGGCTAAGGGACACCTTC; cdr3_aa: CASSLDRLRDTF
clone_size: .; d_call: TRBD2; j_call: TRBJ2-1; v_call: TRBV14; cdr3_nt: TGTGCCAGCAGCCCGTTTAGCGGGGGGAGGAATGAGCAGTTCTTC; cdr3_aa: CASSPFSGGRNEQFF
clone_size: .; d_call: TRBD1; j_call: TRBJ2-3; v_call: TRBV9; cdr3_nt: TGTGCCAGCAGCGAACCAGGGACAGGGGGTCGAGATACGCAGTATTTT; cdr3_aa: CASSEPGTGGRDTQYF
clone_size: few; d_call: TRBD1; j_call: TRBJ2-7; v_call: TRBV5-1; cdr3_nt: TGCGCCAGCAGCGCCGCCCCGGGACAGGGCTACGAGCAGTACTTC; cdr3_aa: CASSAAPGQGYEQYF
clone_size: few; d_call: TRBD2; j_call: TRBJ2-3; v_call: TRBV9; cdr3_nt: TGTGCCAGCAGCGTCAGCGGGGTGGGCACAGATACGCAGTATTTT; cdr3_aa: CASSVSGVGTDTQYF
clone_size: .; d_call: .; j_call: TRBJ1-2; v_call: TRBV10-3; cdr3_nt: TGTGCCATCAGTGAGTCGATTGGAGGGGTTGGCTACACCTTC; cdr3_aa: CAISESIGGVGYTF
clone_size: .; d_call: .; j_call: TRBJ1-6; v_call: TRBV7-9; cdr3_nt: TGTTCCGGCAGCTCCCCCCGTTCACCCCTCCACTTT; cdr3_aa: CSGSSPRSPLHF
clone_size: few; d_call: TRBD1; j_call: TRBJ1-5; v_call: TRBV10-3; cdr3_nt: TGTGCCACCGGGACAGCCGATCAGCCCCAGCATTTT; cdr3_aa: CATGTADQPQHF
clone_size: .; d_call: .; j_call: TRBJ2-3; v_call: TRBV2; cdr3_nt: TGTGCCAGCAGTGTTAGGGAGATTAGTCCTAGCACAGATACGCAGTATTTT; cdr3_aa: CASSVREISPSTDTQYF
clone_size: .; d_call: TRBD1; j_call: TRBJ1-2; v_call: TRBV4-1; cdr3_nt: TGCGCCAGCAGCCAAGGGGACAGGGTCGATTATGGCTACACCTTC; cdr3_aa: CASSQGDRVDYGYTF
clone_size: .; d_call: .; j_call: TRBJ2-2; v_call: TRBV19; cdr3_nt: TGTGCCACTGGGGGGGCAGGGGTAAGGGACACCGGGGAGCTGTTTTTT; cdr3_aa: CATGGAGVRDTGELFF
clone_size: .; d_call: TRBD2; j_call: TRBJ2-7; v_call: TRBV7-9; cdr3_nt: TGTGCCAGCAGCTACCACGTGGGTGGTAGCGGGTCCTCCTACGAGCAGTACTTC; cdr3_aa: CASSYHVGGSGSSYEQYF
clone_size: .; d_call: TRBD1; j_call: TRBJ2-2; v_call: TRBV29-1; cdr3_nt: TGCAGCGTTGAAGATTGGACAGGGTCCGGGGAGCTGTTTTTT; cdr3_aa: CSVEDWTGSGELFF
clone_size: few; d_call: TRBD1; j_call: TRBJ2-1; v_call: TRBV23-1; cdr3_nt: TGCGCCAGCAAGGGGAAAAGGGGGCCCTACAATGAGCAGTTCTTC; cdr3_aa: CASKGKRGPYNEQFF
clone_size: .; d_call: .; j_call: TRBJ2-1; v_call: TRBV27; cdr3_nt: TGTGCCAGCAGTTCCAGCCTTGGGAGGACCTCCTACAATGAGCAGTTCTTC; cdr3_aa: CASSSSLGRTSYNEQFF
clone_size: .; d_call: TRBD1; j_call: TRBJ2-1; v_call: TRBV5-1; cdr3_nt: TGCGCCAGCAGCTTTGCAGGGGGCACCTACAATGAGCAGTTCTTC; cdr3_aa: CASSFAGGTYNEQFF
clone_size: .; d_call: .; j_call: TRBJ2-7; v_call: TRBV4-1; cdr3_nt: TGCGCCAGCAGCCTGGCCCCTAGGGGCGAGCAGTACTTC; cdr3_aa: CASSLAPRGEQYF